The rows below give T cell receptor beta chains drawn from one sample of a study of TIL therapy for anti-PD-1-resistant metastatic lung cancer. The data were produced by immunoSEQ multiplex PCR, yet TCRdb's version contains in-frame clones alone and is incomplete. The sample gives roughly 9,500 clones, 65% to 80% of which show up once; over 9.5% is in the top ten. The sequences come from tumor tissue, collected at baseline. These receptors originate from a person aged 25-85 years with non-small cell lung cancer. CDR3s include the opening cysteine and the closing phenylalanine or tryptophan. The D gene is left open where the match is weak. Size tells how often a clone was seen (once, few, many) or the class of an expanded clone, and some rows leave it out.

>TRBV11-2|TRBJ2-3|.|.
TGTGCCAGCAGCTTTGGGGGCACAGATACGCAGTATTTT
CASSFGGTDTQYF
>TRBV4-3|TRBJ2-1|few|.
TGCGCCAGCAGCCGTGCATTTAGCGGCACCTACAATGAGCAGTTCTTC
CASSRAFSGTYNEQFF
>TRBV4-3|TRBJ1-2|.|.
TGCGCCAGCAGCCAAGAACGCGGACTTAACTATGGCTACACCTTC
CASSQERGLNYGYTF
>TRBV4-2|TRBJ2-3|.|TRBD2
TGTGCCAGCAGCCAAGATGGGACTAGCGGGGGCATAGATACGCAGTATTTT
CASSQDGTSGGIDTQYF
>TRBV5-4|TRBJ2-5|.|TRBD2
TGTGCCAGCAGCCCGCCGGGACTAGCAGAAGAGACCCAGTACTTC
CASSPPGLAEETQYF
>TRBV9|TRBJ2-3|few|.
TGTGCCAGCAGCGGTTCGAATACAGATACGCAGTATTTT
CASSGSNTDTQYF
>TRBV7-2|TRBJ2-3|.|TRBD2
TGTGCCAGCAGCTTCTTAGCGGGAGGAGGTCGGGCAGATACGCAGTATTTT
CASSFLAGGGRADTQYF
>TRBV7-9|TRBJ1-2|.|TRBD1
TGTGCCAGCAGCTTAGAGTTAGGACAGGGACGCTATGGCTACACCTTC
CASSLELGQGRYGYTF
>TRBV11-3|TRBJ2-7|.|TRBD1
TGTGCCAGCAGCTCAAAGAGTTCCGGGACAGGGTATCCCTACGAGCAGTACTTC
CASSSKSSGTGYPYEQYF
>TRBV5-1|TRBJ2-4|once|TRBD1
TGCGCCAGCAGCTTGGATCCAGGGGGCGTGGGAAACATTCAGTACTTC
CASSLDPGGVGNIQYF
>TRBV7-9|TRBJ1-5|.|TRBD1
TGTGCCAGCAGCTCCTTGACAGGGGGGGATCAGCCCCAGCATTTT
CASSSLTGGDQPQHF
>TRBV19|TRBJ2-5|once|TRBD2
TGTGCCAGTAGTACCTCGGGACTACCTATAGAGACCCAGTACTTC
CASSTSGLPIETQYF
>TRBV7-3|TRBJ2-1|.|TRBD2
TGTGCCAGCAGCTCTCAGGGGCTAGCGGGAGACGGTGAGCAGTTCTTC
CASSSQGLAGDGEQFF
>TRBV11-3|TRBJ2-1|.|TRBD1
TGTGCCAGCAGCCCGGGACAGGGAGACGAGCAGTTCTTC
CASSPGQGDEQFF
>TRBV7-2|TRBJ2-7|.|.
TGTGCCAGCAGAGAGGGACTTTCCTACGAGCAGTACTTC
CASREGLSYEQYF
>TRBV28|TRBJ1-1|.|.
TGTGCCAGCAGTCCAATGGGGCGGGGTACTGAAGCTTTCTTT
CASSPMGRGTEAFF
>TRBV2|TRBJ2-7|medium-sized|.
TGTGCCAGCAGTGTTTCGCGAGGACTGACCCAGACCTCCTACGAGCAGTACTTC
CASSVSRGLTQTSYEQYF